The clone carrying this T cell receptor beta chain was counted ten times or more. Its matching antigen is unknown. Germline lookup yields CDR1 SGHVS and CDR2 FNYEAQ. V shed 2 bases and J shed 6 bases, with 11 bases lying between them. The CDR3 is 15 residues long. Attachment of unique molecular identifiers to individual cDNA molecules was performed. TCRdb reanalysed the 5' RACE reads using MiXCR and keeps one entry per CDR3 protein. The data show about 60,000 distinct CDR3 sequences, roughly a tenth seen once. The record originates from a study of early T cells in non-severe SARS-CoV-2 infection. Study in general: From unsorted whole blood, bulk RNA was sequenced, and the chains remained unpaired. Study results and limitations: The matching step, a VDJdb search, favored anti-spike CD8 responses and missed private and CD4 specificities.

The sequence derives from an adult who was a healthcare worker with PCR-confirmed SARS-CoV-2 infection or an uninfected control (not recorded which). Material: whole blood. J is TRBJ1-6 and V is TRBV7-6; D remains ambiguous. The chain's CDR3 is CASSLISDANSPLHF. The CDR3 DNA sequence: TGTGCCAGCAGCTTAATTTCGGACGCTAATTCACCCCTCCACTTT.